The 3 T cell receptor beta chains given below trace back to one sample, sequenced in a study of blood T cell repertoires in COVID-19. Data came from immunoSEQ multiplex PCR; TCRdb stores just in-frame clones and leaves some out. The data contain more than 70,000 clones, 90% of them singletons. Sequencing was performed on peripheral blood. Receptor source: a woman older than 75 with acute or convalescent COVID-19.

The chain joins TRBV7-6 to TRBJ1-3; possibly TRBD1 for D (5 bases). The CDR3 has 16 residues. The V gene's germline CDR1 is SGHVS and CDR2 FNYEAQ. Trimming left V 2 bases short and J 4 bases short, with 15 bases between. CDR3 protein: CASSLMNRDSGNTIYF. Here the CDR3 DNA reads TGTGCCAGCAGCTTAATGAACCGGGACTCAGGAAACACCATATATTTT.

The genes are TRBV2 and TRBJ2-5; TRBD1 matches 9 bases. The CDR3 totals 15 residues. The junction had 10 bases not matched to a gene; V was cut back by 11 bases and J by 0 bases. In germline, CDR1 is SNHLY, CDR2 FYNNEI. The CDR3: CASGTGLSYQETQYF. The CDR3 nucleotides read TGTGCCTCCGGGACAGGGCTTTCGTACCAAGAGACCCAGTACTTC.

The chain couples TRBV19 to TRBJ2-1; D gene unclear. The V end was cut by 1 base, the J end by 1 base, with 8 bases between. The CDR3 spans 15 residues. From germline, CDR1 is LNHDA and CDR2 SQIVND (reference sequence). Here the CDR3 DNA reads TGTGCCAGTAGTATAGCTTCCGGGTCCTACAATGAGCAGTTCTTC. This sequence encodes CASSIASGSYNEQFF.